Below, 6 T cell receptor beta chains from the same sample are listed, as sequenced in a study of vaccination effects on CD4 cells after COVID-19. Before sequencing, viral peptide pools were used by the ViraFEST assay to expand antigen-specific CD4+ T cells. Culture lasted over 9 days before CD4+ T cell isolation. Vaccinees lacked prior SARS-CoV-2 infection and tested negative for nucleocapsid antibodies. Assay: immunoSEQ multiplex PCR; the TCRdb copy retains only in-frame clones and omits some. The table shows under 30,000 clones, with about 70% occurring only once. For these TCRs, the target antigens are not known. The material sequenced was CD4+ T cells from PBMCs cultured with HCoV-NL63 spike peptides, taken before COVID-19 vaccination. These receptors were taken from a human donor who received a COVID-19 vaccine.

The chain links TRBV19 to TRBJ2-3; 9 bases line up with TRBD1. CDR1 and CDR2 (germline): LNHDA, SQIVND (reference sequence). This CDR3 has 16 amino acids. V shed 4 bases, J shed 3 bases, and the junction held 8 bases outside the gene matches. DNA of the CDR3: TGTGCCAGTAGTACCTTGACAGGGGGAGGTACAGATACGCAGTATTTT. This gives the protein CASSTLTGGGTDTQYF.

The genes are TRBV11-2 and TRBJ2-1, with 12 nucleotides matching TRBD2. Germline V gives CDR1 SGHAT, CDR2 FQNNGV. V lost 5 bases to trimming and J lost 0 bases; unmatched junction nucleotides: 5. The CDR3 runs 17 residues. CDR3 nucleotides: TGTGCCAGCAGCCCGGGACTAGCGGGCAGCTCCTACAATGAGCAGTTCTTC. Its translation is CASSPGLAGSSYNEQFF.

This clone was seen a handful of times. The rearrangement links TRBV5-1 to TRBJ1-5; 7 nucleotides line up with TRBD1. With V trimmed by 5 bases and J by 1 base, 9 bases remained unmatched. Germline V gives CDR1 SGHRS, CDR2 YFSETQ. The CDR3 is 16 residues long. CDR3 amino acids: CASRGGGVTSNQPQHF. As DNA, the CDR3 is TGCGCCAGCAGAGGAGGGGGCGTCACGAGCAATCAGCCCCAGCATTTT. The whole variable domain, remainder taken from reference TRBV5-1 and TRBJ1-5, is KAGVTQTPRYLIKTRGQQVTLSCSPISGHRSVSWYQQTPGQGLQFLFEYFSETQRNKGNFPGRFSGRQFSNSRSEMNVSTLELGDSALYLCASRGGGVTSNQPQHFGDGTRLSIL.

This rearrangement joins TRBV5-8 to TRBJ1-4; the D is unclear. Germline CDR1 and CDR2: SGHTS and YDEGEE. The V end lost 2 bases, the J end lost 5 bases, and 16 bases lay between the germline ends. CDR3 length: 16 amino acids. This CDR3 reads CASSFGSDLLNEKLFF. As DNA, the CDR3 is TGTGCCAGCAGCTTTGGAAGTGACCTTTTAAATGAAAAACTGTTTTTT.

The chain couples TRBV28 to TRBJ2-7, with TRBD1 matching over 10 bases. Trimming took 6 bases from V and 10 from J; bases not matched to a gene: 9. This CDR3 is built from 13 residues. CDR1 is MDHEN and CDR2 is SYDVKM in the germline V gene. As DNA, the CDR3 is TGTGCCAGCAGACAAGGGACAGGGGCGAGTCAGTACTTC. Its protein is CASRQGTGASQYF.

The V call is TRBV30, the J call TRBJ1-1; D possibly corresponds to TRBD1 (5 bases). V was shortened by 2 bases and J by 6 bases, with 13 bases between the two germline ends. The CDR3 runs 13 residues. Germline assignment: CDR1 GTSNPN and CDR2 SVGIG (reference sequence). The CDR3: CAWSQGLGAEAFF. The CDR3 coding sequence is TGTGCCTGGAGTCAAGGCCTAGGGGCTGAAGCTTTCTTT.